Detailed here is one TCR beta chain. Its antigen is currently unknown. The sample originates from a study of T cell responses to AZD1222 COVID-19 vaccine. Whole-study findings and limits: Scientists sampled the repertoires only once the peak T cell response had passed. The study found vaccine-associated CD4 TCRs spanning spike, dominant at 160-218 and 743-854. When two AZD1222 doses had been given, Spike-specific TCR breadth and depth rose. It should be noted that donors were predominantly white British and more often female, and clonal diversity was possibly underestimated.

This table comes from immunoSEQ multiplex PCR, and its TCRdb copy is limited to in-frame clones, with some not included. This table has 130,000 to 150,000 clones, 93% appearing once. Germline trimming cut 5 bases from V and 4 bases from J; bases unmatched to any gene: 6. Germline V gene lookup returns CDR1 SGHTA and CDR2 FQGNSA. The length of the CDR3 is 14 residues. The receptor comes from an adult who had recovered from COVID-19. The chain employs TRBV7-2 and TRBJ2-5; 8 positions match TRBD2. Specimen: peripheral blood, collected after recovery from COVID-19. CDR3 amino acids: CASSQQAGAETQYF. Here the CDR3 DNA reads TGTGCCAGCAGCCAACAAGCGGGAGCAGAGACCCAGTACTTC. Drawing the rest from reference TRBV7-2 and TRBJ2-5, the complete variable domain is GAGVSQSPSNKVTEKGKDVELRCDPISGHTALYWYRQSLGQGLEFLIYFQGNSAPDKSGLPSDRFSAERTGGSVSTLTIQRTQQEDSAVYLCASSQQAGAETQYFGPGTRLLVL.